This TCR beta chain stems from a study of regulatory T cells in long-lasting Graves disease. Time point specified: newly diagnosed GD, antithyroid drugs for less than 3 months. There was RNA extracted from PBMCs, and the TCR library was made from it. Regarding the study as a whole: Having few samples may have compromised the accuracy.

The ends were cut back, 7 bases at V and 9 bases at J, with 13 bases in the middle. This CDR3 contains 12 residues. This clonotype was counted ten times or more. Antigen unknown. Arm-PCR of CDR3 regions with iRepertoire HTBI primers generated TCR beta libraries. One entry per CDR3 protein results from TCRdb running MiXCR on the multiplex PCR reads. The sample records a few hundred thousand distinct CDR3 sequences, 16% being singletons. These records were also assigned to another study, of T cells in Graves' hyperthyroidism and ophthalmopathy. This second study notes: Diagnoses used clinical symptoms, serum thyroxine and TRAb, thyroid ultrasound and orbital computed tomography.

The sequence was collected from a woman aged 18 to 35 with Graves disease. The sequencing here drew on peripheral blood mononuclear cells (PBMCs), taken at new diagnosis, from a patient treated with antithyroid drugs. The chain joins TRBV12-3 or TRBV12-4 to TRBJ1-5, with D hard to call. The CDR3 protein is CASTEGPRPQHF. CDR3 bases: TGTGCCAGCACCGAAGGGCCGCGGCCCCAGCATTTT.